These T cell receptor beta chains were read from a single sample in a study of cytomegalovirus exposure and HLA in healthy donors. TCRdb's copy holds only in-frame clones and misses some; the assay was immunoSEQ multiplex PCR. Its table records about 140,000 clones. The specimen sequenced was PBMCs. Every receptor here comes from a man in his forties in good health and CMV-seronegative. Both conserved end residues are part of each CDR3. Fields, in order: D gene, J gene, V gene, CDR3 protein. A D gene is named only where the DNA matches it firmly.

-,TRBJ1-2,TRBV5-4,CASSSMTDWYGYTF
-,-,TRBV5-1,CASRAENSPYEQYF
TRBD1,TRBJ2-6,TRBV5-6,CASSSPTGGSGANVLTF
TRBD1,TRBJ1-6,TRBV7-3,CASSRTGTGGLNSPLHF
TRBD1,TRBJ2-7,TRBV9,CASSPPRATGSSYEQYF
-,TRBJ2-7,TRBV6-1,CASMLDEQYF
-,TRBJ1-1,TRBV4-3,CASSQRLHQRNTEAFF
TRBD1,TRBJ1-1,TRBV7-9,CASSLEGAVTEAFF
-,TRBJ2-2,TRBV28,CASSPPGTANTGELFF
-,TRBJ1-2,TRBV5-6,CASSLGRRSNYGYTF
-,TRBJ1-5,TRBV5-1,CASSLAPNQPQHF
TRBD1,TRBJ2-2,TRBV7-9,CASSFGTGTGTGELFF
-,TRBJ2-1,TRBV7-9,CASSSGTGGNEQFF
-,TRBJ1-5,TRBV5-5,CASSLEAGYGNQPQHF